Below are 21 T cell receptor beta chains sequenced from a single sample in a study of T-cell reconstitution after alpha-beta-depleted transplantation in children. Unique molecular identifiers were used to barcode this TCRbeta library. TCRdb recomputed calls from the PCR reads with MiXCR, one row per CDR3 protein. The profile covers some 500,000 distinct CDR3 sequences, with approximately 32% appearing a single time and less than 2.5% taken by the ten largest. Sequencing was performed on PBMCs from the stem cell graft donor, taken from the stem cell graft. These receptors came from a human donor who donated a stem cell graft to a child with aplastic anemia.

This clonotype appeared a few times. Written as DNA, the CDR3 is TGTGCCAGCAGCTTAGAACCCTACTACGAGCAGTACTTC. Its protein is CASSLEPYYEQYF. This chain connects TRBV7-9 to TRBJ2-7; D gene unclear. Trimming stripped 1 base from V and 3 bases from J, with 7 bases between. The CDR3 spans 13 residues. Germline assignment: CDR1 SEHNR and CDR2 FQNEAQ (reference sequence).

The gene calls are TRBV29-1 and TRBJ2-7; 10 bases align to TRBD2. Germline values: CDR1 SQVTM, CDR2 ANQGSEA. V shed 6 bases, J shed 2 bases, and the junction held 13 bases outside the gene matches. The CDR3 is 16 amino acids. CDR3 sequence reads: CSVSGTSARKTYEQYF. CDR3 DNA sequence: TGCAGCGTCTCCGGGACTAGCGCGCGCAAAACCTACGAGCAGTACTTC.

The sample holds a few counts of this clonotype. CDR3 sequence: CSVRGVMRQDQEAFF. As DNA, the CDR3 is TGCAGCGTTAGAGGAGTTATGAGACAGGATCAAGAAGCTTTCTTT. The rearrangement links TRBV29-1 to TRBJ1-1, with D maybe TRBD1 (6 bases). V was clipped by 5 bases and J by 8 bases, with 24 bases between them. The germline gives CDR1 SQVTM, CDR2 ANQGSEA. The CDR3 totals 15 residues.

This rearrangement joins TRBV11-1 to TRBJ1-1; no clear D gene. V lost 9 bases, J lost 6 bases, and 8 bases lay in between. Germline values: CDR1 SGHAT, CDR2 FQDESV (reference sequence). The CDR3 is 10 residues long. The CDR3 reads CASRESEAFF. As DNA, the CDR3 is TGTGCCAGTAGGGAGTCTGAAGCTTTCTTT.

The chain carries TRBV25-1 and TRBJ1-5; 10 bases match TRBD1. Germline V gives CDR1 MGHDK, CDR2 SYGVNS. The trim removed 1 base at V and 5 bases at J, leaving 2 bases unmatched. The CDR3 has 15 residues. Written as DNA, the CDR3 is TGTGCCAGCAGTGAATTGGGGACAGGGGATCAGCCCCAGCATTTT. Protein sequence: CASSELGTGDQPQHF. The variable domain in full, completed from reference TRBV25-1 and TRBJ1-5, reads EADIYQTPRYLVIGTGKKITLECSQTMGHDKMYWYQQDPGMELHLIHYSYGVNSTEKGDLSSESTVSRIRTEHFPLTLESARPSHTSQYLCASSELGTGDQPQHFGDGTRLSIL.

The chain carries TRBV24-1 and TRBJ2-1, with D tentatively TRBD1 (6 bases). The germline V gene encodes CDR1 KGHDR and CDR2 SFDVKD. Trimming cost V 2 bases and J 8 bases, with 15 bases left between them. The CDR3 contains 15 residues. The CDR3 protein is CATSDSRGVGDEQFF. The CDR3 coding sequence is TGTGCCACCAGTGATTCCAGGGGCGTTGGGGATGAGCAGTTCTTC.

The chain is built from TRBV24-1 and TRBJ2-5; D is ambiguous. Deletions cut 2 bases from V and 1 base from J, with 1 base between. Germline V gene sequence: CDR1 KGHDR, CDR2 SFDVKD. This CDR3 has 12 amino acids. CDR3 nucleotide sequence: TGTGCCACCAGTGATTCCCAAGAGACCCAGTACTTC. This encodes CATSDSQETQYF.

This chain links TRBV5-1 with TRBJ2-7; D uncertain. Trimming stripped 3 bases from V and 2 bases from J, with 6 bases between. The germline V gene encodes CDR1 SGHRS and CDR2 YFSETQ. The length of the CDR3 is 12 residues. The CDR3 nucleotides are TGCGCCAGCAGCTCTCAAACCTACGAGCAGTACTTC. Translation gives CASSSQTYEQYF.

V gene TRBV6-2 or TRBV6-3 combines with J gene TRBJ2-1; 11 bases are a match to TRBD2. In germline, CDR1 is MNHEY, CDR2 SVGEGT. The CDR3 sequence is 14 residues long. V lost 6 bases, J lost 6 bases, and 4 bases stayed unmatched. In nucleotides, the CDR3 is TGTGCCAGCAGACTAGCGGGAGAGGGCAATGAGCAGTTCTTC. Amino acid sequence: CASRLAGEGNEQFF.

This clonotype has only a few counts. The rearrangement links TRBV3-1 to TRBJ1-1; perhaps TRBD1 as D (5 bases). CDR1 and CDR2 from the germline V gene are LGHDT and YNNKEL (reference sequence). V lost 4 bases, J lost 6 bases, and 12 bases lay in between. This CDR3 spans 13 amino acids. CDR3 in amino acids: CASSRHRGAEAFF. For the CDR3, the DNA is TGTGCCAGCAGCCGGCATAGAGGGGCTGAAGCTTTCTTT.

The DNA of the CDR3 is TGTGCCAGCAGCTTAGGGGTTAGCACAGATACGCAGTATTTT. This sequence encodes CASSLGVSTDTQYF. The chain uses TRBV7-2 and TRBJ2-3; D unresolved. V was clipped by 1 base and J by 0 bases, with 5 bases between them. The CDR3 sequence is 14 residues long. Germline-derived CDR1 and CDR2 are SGHTA and FQGNSA.

The chain couples TRBV7-9 to TRBJ2-1, with D perhaps TRBD1 (5 bases). The CDR3 loop spans 14 amino acids. The V end was cut by 3 bases, the J end by 5 bases, with 11 bases between. Germline loops: CDR1 SEHNR, CDR2 FQNEAQ (reference sequence). CDR3 sequence (DNA): TGTGCCAGCAGCTTGACAGCAATTAACAATGAGCAGTTCTTC. Translated, it gives CASSLTAINNEQFF.

The CDR3 sequence is CASSQDMESPEVNEQFF. The CDR3, as DNA: TGCGCCAGCAGCCAAGATATGGAGTCTCCGGAAGTGAATGAGCAGTTCTTC. V gene TRBV4-3 combines with J gene TRBJ2-1; the D is unclear. The CDR3 totals 17 residues. Trimming pared 0 bases from V and 7 bases from J, leaving 19 bases between. Per germline, CDR1 LGHNA and CDR2 YSLEER.

The table lists this clonotype with a few counts. This chain joins TRBV12-5 and TRBJ2-3; D gene ambiguous. V was trimmed by 2 bases and J by 0 bases, leaving 15 bases between them. Per the germline V gene, CDR1 is LGHNT and CDR2 is FRNRAP. This CDR3 region has 17 residues. CDR3 amino acids: CASGLLGSAISTDTQYF. The CDR3 DNA reads as TGTGCTAGTGGTTTGTTGGGGTCCGCCATTAGCACAGATACGCAGTATTTT.

This clonotype was seen more than once but under ten times. The chain combines TRBV30 with TRBJ1-1; no definite D call. Trimming took 5 bases from V and 1 from J, leaving 14 bases between them. The CDR3 is 14 residues long. Looked up from germline, CDR1 is GTSNPN and CDR2 is SVGIG (reference sequence). The CDR3 reads CAWAPPGRNTEAFF. In nucleotides, the CDR3 is TGTGCCTGGGCTCCCCCGGGCAGGAACACTGAAGCTTTCTTT.

This clonotype has only a few counts. The rearrangement uses TRBV12-3 or TRBV12-4 and TRBJ2-7; 7 bases fit TRBD2. The CDR3 is 16 amino acids. Trimming at V came to 6 bases and at J to 2 bases, leaving 13 bases not matched to a gene. CDR3 in DNA: TGTGCCAGCAGAAGTTCCCAGAGCGGGGCAACCTACGAGCAGTACTTC. It translates to CASRSSQSGATYEQYF.

The chain recombines TRBV5-4 with TRBJ2-1, with D unresolved. The V and J ends lost 3 bases and 2 bases respectively, with 15 bases between them. Germline V gene sequence: CDR1 SGHNT, CDR2 YYREEE (reference sequence). The CDR3 is 16 residues long. Here the CDR3 DNA reads TGTGCCAGCAGCTCTAAATCGGAGTTCGCCTACAATGAGCAGTTCTTC. The encoded protein is CASSSKSEFAYNEQFF.

This chain joins TRBV27 and TRBJ2-7; 10 nucleotides line up with TRBD1. Looked up from germline, CDR1 is MNHEY and CDR2 is SMNVEV (reference sequence). The CDR3 totals 15 residues. Trimming took 4 bases from V and 4 from J; bases not matched to a gene: 7. CDR3 sequence: CASSSIGTGEYEQYV. The CDR3, as DNA: TGTGCCAGCAGTTCGATTGGGACAGGGGAATACGAGCAGTACGTC.

This clonotype was seen a few times. The chain recombines TRBV6-2 or TRBV6-3 with TRBJ1-1, with 7 bases matching TRBD1. The ends lost 6 bases at V and 0 bases at J; junction bases unmatched: 10. Germline loops: CDR1 MNHEY, CDR2 SVGEGT. The CDR3 covers 16 residues. CDR3 bases: TGTGCCAGCAGCCGGCGACAGGGCACTATGAACACTGAAGCTTTCTTT. This sequence encodes CASSRRQGTMNTEAFF.

V usage is TRBV20-1 and J usage is TRBJ2-3; TRBD2 matches at 11 bases. J gave up 4 bases and V 5 bases, and 8 bases lay outside the gene matches. The V gene's germline CDR1 is DFQATT and CDR2 SNEGSKA (reference sequence). This CDR3 spans 15 amino acids. As DNA, the CDR3 is TGCAGTGCTGGGCTTCTAGCGGGAGGTTCAGATACGCAGTATTTT. Protein: CSAGLLAGGSDTQYF.

This clonotype has just a few counts. The chain recombines TRBV21-1 with TRBJ1-1. TRBV21-1 is an annotated pseudogene. The CDR3 runs 16 residues. The CDR3, as DNA: TGTGCCAGCAGCAAAAGTGGAGTCTCCACGAACACTGAAGCTTTCTTT. It translates to CASSKSGVSTNTEAFF.